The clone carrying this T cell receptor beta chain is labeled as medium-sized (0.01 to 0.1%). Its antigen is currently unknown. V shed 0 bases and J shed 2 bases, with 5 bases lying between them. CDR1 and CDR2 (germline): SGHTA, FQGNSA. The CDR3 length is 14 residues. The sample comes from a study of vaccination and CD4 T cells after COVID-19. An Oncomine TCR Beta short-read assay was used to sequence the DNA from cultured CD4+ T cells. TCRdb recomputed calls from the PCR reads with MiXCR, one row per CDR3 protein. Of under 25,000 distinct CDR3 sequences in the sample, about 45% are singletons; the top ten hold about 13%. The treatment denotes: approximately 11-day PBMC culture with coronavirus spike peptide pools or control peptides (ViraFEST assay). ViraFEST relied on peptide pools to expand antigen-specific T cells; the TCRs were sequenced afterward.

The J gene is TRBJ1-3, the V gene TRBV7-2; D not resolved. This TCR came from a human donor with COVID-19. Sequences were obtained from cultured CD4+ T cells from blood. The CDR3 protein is CASSLAGAGNTIYF. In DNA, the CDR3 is TGTGCCAGCAGCTTAGCTGGGGCTGGAAACACCATATATTTT.